This T cell receptor (beta chain) comes out of a study of T cell responses to AZD1222 COVID-19 vaccine. Note on this clone: Its antigen is currently unknown.

Germline V gives CDR1 SGHTA, CDR2 FQGNSA. CDR3 length: 19 amino acids. V dropped 4 bases and J dropped 3; count of bases not matched to a gene: 17. Clones were sequenced by immunoSEQ multiplex PCR, and TCRdb holds only the in-frame ones, with some missing. This sample has about 150,000 clones, with around 87% found just once. The study, taken as a whole, reports: Nearly half of spike-specific TCRs reportedly target variant regions that are unmutated in the B.1.351 and B.1.1.7 variants. Dominant CD4 TCR responses targeted spike regions 160-218 and 743-854. Clonal diversity was possibly underestimated, and the donors were mostly white British, with more females.

The origin of this receptor is an adult who received the AZD1222 COVID-19 vaccine. The specimen comprised peripheral blood, sampled 28 days after the second AZD1222 dose. The genes are TRBV7-2 and TRBJ2-7; 11 nucleotides line up with TRBD2. DNA for the CDR3: TGTGCCAGCAGCTCCGCGCTAGCGGGAGGCAGGGAGGGATACTACGAGCAGTACTTC. Residues: CASSSALAGGREGYYEQYF.